This T cell receptor (beta chain) originates from a study of cytomegalovirus exposure and HLA in healthy donors. About the research overall: Drawn from HLA-typed donors, 65 million to 100 million unique TCRs were held in an early data release.

Primers: 60 Vbeta forward and 13 Jbeta reverse. Only in-frame clones appear in the TCRdb table, and some are missing; sequencing was by immunoSEQ multiplex PCR. The table has just over 200,000 clones, 75% to 85% seen once. Concerning this clone itself: What it recognizes is unknown.

Study conclusions and caveats: A later analysis showed TCR association rates differing by HLA locus, peaking at DRB1 and lowest at HLA-C.

The sequencing sample was made of PBMCs. The sequence came from a woman in her 40s in good health and CMV-seronegative.

The CDR3 is CASSLAVSYNEQFF. Here the CDR3 DNA reads TGTGCCAGCAGTTTAGCGGTCTCCTACAATGAGCAGTTCTTC. The rearrangement uses TRBV2 and TRBJ2-1; D perhaps matches TRBD2 (6 bases). Germline V gene sequence: CDR1 SNHLY, CDR2 FYNNEI. Trimming took 5 bases from V and 0 from J, leaving 8 bases between them. CDR3 length: 14 residues.